This paragraph reports one T cell receptor beta chain. This sample was included in a study of blood T cell repertoires in COVID-19. Across the whole study: Sites across the United States, Italy and Spain contributed samples from acute and convalescent COVID-19.

The length of the CDR3 is 13 residues. CDR1 KGHSH and CDR2 LQKENI come from the germline V gene. V trimming: 4 bases; J trimming: 5 bases; junction bases outside the gene matches: 3. This table comes from immunoSEQ multiplex PCR, and its TCRdb copy is limited to in-frame clones, with some not included. The table records 20,000 to 25,000 clones, approximately 90% of them present only once. This chain uses TRBV18 with TRBJ2-3, with 7 bases matching TRBD1. The specimen was peripheral blood. The TCR comes from a woman at least 80 years old with active COVID-19. CDR3 loop: CASSLTGVDTQYF. The CDR3 DNA is TGTGCCAGCTCACTTACAGGGGTAGATACGCAGTATTTT.